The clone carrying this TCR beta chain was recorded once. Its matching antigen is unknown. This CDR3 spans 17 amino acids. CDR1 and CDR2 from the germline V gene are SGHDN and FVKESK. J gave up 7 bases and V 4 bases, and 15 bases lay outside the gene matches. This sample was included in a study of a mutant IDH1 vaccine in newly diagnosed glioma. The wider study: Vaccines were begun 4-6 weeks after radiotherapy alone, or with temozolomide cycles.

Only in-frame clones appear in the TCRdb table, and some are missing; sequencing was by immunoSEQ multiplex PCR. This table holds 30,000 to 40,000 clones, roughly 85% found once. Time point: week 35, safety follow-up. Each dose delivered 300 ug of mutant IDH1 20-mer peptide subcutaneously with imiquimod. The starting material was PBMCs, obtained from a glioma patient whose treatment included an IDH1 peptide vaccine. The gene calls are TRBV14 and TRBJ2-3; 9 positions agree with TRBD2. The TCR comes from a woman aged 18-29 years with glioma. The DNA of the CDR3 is TGTGCCAGCAGCCCGGGGTCGGCTAGCGGGATGCTCTATACGCAGTATTTT. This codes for CASSPGSASGMLYTQYF. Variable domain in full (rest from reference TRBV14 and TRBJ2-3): EAGVTQFPSHSVIEKGQTVTLRCDPISGHDNLYWYRRVMGKEIKFLLHFVKESKQDESGMPNNRFLAERTGGTYSTLKVQPAELEDSGVYFCASSPGSASGMLYTQYFGPGTRLTVL.